One and the same sample provided the 32 T cell receptor beta chains below, sequenced in a study of T cell responses to AZD1222 COVID-19 vaccine. Assay: immunoSEQ multiplex PCR; the TCRdb copy retains only in-frame clones and omits some. The repertoire has tens of thousands of clones, 65% to 90% of them found once; the top ten carry around 5.4%. Sequencing was performed on peripheral blood, taken on day 0 of AZD1222 vaccination. The receptors stem from an adult in good health.

The CDR3 protein is CASSPDQGYGYTF. The CDR3 DNA follows: TGTGCCAGCAGTCCGGACCAGGGGTATGGCTACACCTTC. The chain links TRBV12-3 or TRBV12-4 to TRBJ1-2; TRBD1 might be the D (6 bases). CDR3 length: 13 residues. Trimming removed 5 bases at V and 5 bases at J, with 12 bases between.

The chain couples TRBV3-1 (or the pseudogene TRBV3-2) to TRBJ1-3, with D unresolved. The V gene lost 0 bases and the J gene lost 3 bases, with 9 bases spanning the gap. The CDR3 consists of 15 residues. CDR1 and CDR2 from the germline V gene are LGHDT and YNNKEL (reference sequence). DNA of the CDR3: TGTGCCAGCAGCCAAGATCCGCAGATTGGAAACACCATATATTTT. Protein product: CASSQDPQIGNTIYF.

This clone has more than one count but fewer than ten. CDR3 nucleotides: TGTGCTGGCCTTGACAGGGGGCTGAACGAGCAGTACTTC. Its translation: CAGLDRGLNEQYF. The chain uses TRBV30 and TRBJ2-7; 10 nucleotides line up with TRBD1. The germline V gene encodes CDR1 GTSNPN and CDR2 SVGIG (reference sequence). This CDR3 comprises 13 residues.

The V gene is TRBV29-1, the J gene TRBJ2-7; no definite D call. V was clipped by 4 bases and J by 4 bases, with 14 bases between them. Germline-derived CDR1 and CDR2 are SQVTM and ANQGSEA. The CDR3 is made up of 13 amino acids. The DNA for the CDR3 is TGCAGCGTTGTACTTATCCTCGGATACGAGCAGTACTTC. This translates into CSVVLILGYEQYF.

The chain uses TRBV24-1 and TRBJ1-4, with a tentative D call TRBD1 (5 bases). The CDR3 covers 15 residues. Trimming took off 8 bases at V and 0 bases at J, with 12 bases between the two ends. Germline V gene lookup returns CDR1 KGHDR and CDR2 SFDVKD. The DNA of the CDR3 is TGTGCCACCAAGTATGACAGACCAACTAATGAAAAACTGTTTTTT. Its protein is CATKYDRPTNEKLFF.

The genes are TRBV5-6 and TRBJ2-1; 9 nucleotides match TRBD2. This CDR3 comprises 14 residues. After removal of 6 bases from V and 4 bases from J, the junction contained 5 bases not matched to a gene. Germline CDR1 reads SGHDT; CDR2 reads YYEEEE. For the CDR3, the DNA is TGTGCCAGCAAGGCGGGGGGGGAGTACAATGAGCAGTTCTTC. It specifies CASKAGGEYNEQFF.

V usage is TRBV24-1 and J usage is TRBJ2-2; D ambiguous. The CDR3 contains 13 residues. CDR1 and CDR2 from the germline V gene are KGHDR and SFDVKD. Trimming removed 9 bases at V and 5 bases at J, with 12 bases between. CDR3 DNA: TGTGCCACCCGCTACACCCGGACCGGGGAGCTGTTTTTT. Protein: CATRYTRTGELFF.

The chain links TRBV9 to TRBJ2-7; D remains unclear. Germline values: CDR1 SGDLS, CDR2 YYNGEE. V lost 0 bases, J lost 3 bases, and 13 bases lay in between. The CDR3 totals 15 residues. The CDR3 reads CASSVGSTLDYEQYF. The CDR3 DNA reads as TGTGCCAGCAGCGTAGGATCAACCCTAGACTACGAGCAGTACTTC.

The chain combines TRBV28 with TRBJ1-2; no definite D call. Germline assignment: CDR1 MDHEN and CDR2 SYDVKM. The V and J ends lost 6 bases and 2 bases respectively, with 13 bases between them. This CDR3 has 14 amino acids. The CDR3 sequence: CASSYPPLNYGYTF. CDR3 nucleotides: TGTGCCAGCAGCTATCCTCCTTTAAACTATGGCTACACCTTC.

V gene TRBV2 combines with J gene TRBJ1-2; TRBD1 might be the D (6 bases). The CDR3 sequence is 13 residues long. The V gene's germline CDR1 is SNHLY and CDR2 FYNNEI. V was clipped by 7 bases and J by 3 bases, with 12 bases between them. The CDR3: CASISQGYYGYTF. CDR3 bases: TGTGCCAGCATCTCACAGGGCTACTATGGCTACACCTTC. The variable domain in full, with the rest retrieved from reference TRBV2 and TRBJ1-2, is EPEVTQTPSHQVTQMGQEVILRCVPISNHLYFYWYRQILGQKVEFLVSFYNNEISEKSEIFDDQFSVERPDGSNFTLKIRSTKLEDSAMYFCASISQGYYGYTFGSGTRLTVV.

The chain joins TRBV7-2 to TRBJ1-5, with D possibly matching TRBD1 (5 bases). The CDR3 sequence is 15 residues long. Germline V gene lookup returns CDR1 SGHTA and CDR2 FQGNSA. The V end lost 5 bases, the J end lost 6 bases, and 17 bases lay between the germline ends. The CDR3, as DNA: TGTGCCAGCAGCCCCACCGGGACGTCGAGTCAGCCCCAGCATTTT. Protein sequence: CASSPTGTSSQPQHF.

The CDR3 nucleotides read TGTGCCTGGAGTCCCCGACTAGGAGCCTACGAGCAGTACTTC. Translated, it gives CAWSPRLGAYEQYF. The rearrangement links TRBV30 to TRBJ2-7; the D gene is possibly TRBD2 (6 bases). The germline V and J ends were trimmed by 2 bases and 2 bases, with 13 bases remaining between them. Germline values: CDR1 GTSNPN, CDR2 SVGIG (reference sequence). The CDR3 length is 14 residues. The full variable domain, in which reference TRBV30 and TRBJ2-7 provide the parts outside the CDR3, is SQTIHQWPATLVQPVGSPLSLECTVEGTSNPNLYWYRQAAGRGLQLLFYSVGIGQISSEVPQNLSASRPQDRQFILSSKKLLLSDSGFYLCAWSPRLGAYEQYFGPGTRLTVT.

The gene calls are TRBV3-1 (or the pseudogene TRBV3-2) and TRBJ1-6; D call uncertain. Looked up from germline, CDR1 is LGHDT and CDR2 is YNNKEL (reference sequence). The CDR3 contains 12 residues. Deletions cut 6 bases from V and 4 bases from J, with 4 bases between. The CDR3 protein is CASRGYNSPLHF. The CDR3 DNA follows: TGTGCCAGCAGGGGATATAATTCACCCCTCCACTTT.

The rearrangement joins TRBV6-1 to TRBJ1-5, with D unresolved. The V and J ends lost 1 base and 2 bases respectively, with 9 bases between them. The CDR3 runs to 15 residues. Germline V lookup: CDR1 MNHNS, CDR2 SASEGT. The CDR3 nucleotides read TGTGCCAGCAGTGAAGGAGGCTACCGCAATCAGCCCCAGCATTTT. Its translation is CASSEGGYRNQPQHF.

The CDR3, as DNA: TGCGCCAGCAGCTTGGGACCCAGCGGGAGTTACAATGAGCAGTTCTTC. It codes for CASSLGPSGSYNEQFF. This sequence joins TRBV5-1 and TRBJ2-1, with TRBD2 identical over 8 bases. Losses at the gene ends were 0 bases for V and 4 bases for J; bases not matched to a gene: 6. The CDR3 length is 16 residues. CDR1 and CDR2 (germline): SGHRS, YFSETQ.

This clone was picked up one time. The genes are TRBV11-2 and TRBJ2-2, with TRBD1 matching 7 bases. Germline-derived CDR1 and CDR2 are SGHAT and FQNNGV. The CDR3 is made up of 16 amino acids. With 4 bases clipped from V and 1 base from J, the junction kept 6 bases outside the gene matches. CDR3 protein: CASSSPGQKNTGELFF. The CDR3 DNA sequence: TGTGCCAGCAGCTCTCCGGGACAGAAGAACACCGGGGAGCTGTTTTTT.

V and J are TRBV5-1 and TRBJ1-2; 10 positions agree with TRBD1. The germline CDR1 and CDR2 sequences are SGHRS and YFSETQ. The trim removed 3 bases at V and 4 bases at J, leaving 3 bases unmatched. The CDR3 totals 14 residues. CDR3 sequence reads: CASSSDRGVYGYTF. In nucleotides, the CDR3 is TGCGCCAGCAGCTCGGACAGGGGGGTCTATGGCTACACCTTC.

The chain joins TRBV7-8 to TRBJ1-1, with TRBD1 identical over 8 bases. With V trimmed by 5 bases and J by 6 bases, 11 bases remained unmatched. Germline assignment: CDR1 SGHVS and CDR2 FQNEAQ. The CDR3 is made up of 15 amino acids. The CDR3 region is CASSQTSTGVSEAFF. CDR3 in DNA: TGTGCCAGCAGCCAGACCTCGACAGGGGTATCTGAAGCTTTCTTT.

This clone turned up a few times. This chain uses TRBV7-9 with TRBJ2-5, with 9 bases matching TRBD2. The CDR3 spans 15 residues. Germline V gene sequence: CDR1 SEHNR, CDR2 FQNEAQ (reference sequence). The V segment lost 5 bases and the J segment 2 bases; nucleotides outside the gene matches: 6. The CDR3 DNA is TGTGCCAGCAGCCCCCAAAGCGGGGGGCAAGAGACCCAGTACTTC. Encoded protein: CASSPQSGGQETQYF.

This rearrangement joins TRBV6-2 or TRBV6-3 to TRBJ1-5; TRBD1 might be the D (6 bases). The CDR3 is made up of 15 amino acids. The germline CDR1 and CDR2 sequences are MNHEY and SVGEGT. With 2 bases removed from V and 0 bases from J, the gap between germline ends came to 8 bases. For the CDR3, the DNA is TGTGCCAGCAGTTACGGACAGTATAGCAATCAGCCCCAGCATTTT. Its protein is CASSYGQYSNQPQHF.

This clone has more than one count but fewer than ten. The rearrangement uses TRBV6-6 and TRBJ1-5; weak D call: TRBD1 (6 bases). This CDR3 has 13 amino acids. The V gene's germline CDR1 is MNHNY and CDR2 SVGAGI (reference sequence). V was clipped by 4 bases and J by 3 bases, with 7 bases between them. CDR3 protein: CASSWTVNQPQHF. DNA of the CDR3: TGTGCCAGCAGTTGGACAGTCAATCAGCCCCAGCATTTT.

This chain connects TRBV6-2 or TRBV6-3 to TRBJ1-1; the D gene is possibly TRBD1 (5 bases). Germline V gene lookup returns CDR1 MNHEY and CDR2 SVGEGT. The CDR3 covers 17 residues. The V end lost 0 bases, the J end lost 3 bases, and 17 bases lay between the germline ends. CDR3 sequence: CASSYSAEGITDTEAFF. CDR3 coding DNA: TGTGCCAGCAGTTACTCGGCGGAGGGGATTACGGACACTGAAGCTTTCTTT.

The chain combines TRBV7-2 with TRBJ2-7; TRBD1 matches 8 bases. Germline V gene sequence: CDR1 SGHTA, CDR2 FQGNSA. This CDR3 has 15 residues. The V gene end was trimmed by 5 bases and the J gene end by 6 bases; junction bases not matched to a gene: 12. CDR3 DNA sequence: TGTGCCAGCAGCACCCAACCGGGACAGGAAGGCGAGCAGTACTTC. Translated: CASSTQPGQEGEQYF.

The V gene is TRBV5-4, the J gene TRBJ1-4; D is uncertain. Germline lookup yields CDR1 SGHNT and CDR2 YYREEE (reference sequence). This CDR3 region has 14 residues. Trimming stripped 0 bases from V and 7 bases from J, with 10 bases between. The CDR3 loop is CASSLEIGSEKLFF. The DNA of the CDR3 is TGTGCCAGCAGCTTGGAGATTGGGTCTGAAAAACTGTTTTTT.

This clone occurred a few times. The genes are TRBV7-8 and TRBJ2-7; D might be TRBD1 or TRBD2, each matching 6 bases. Trimming removed 1 base at V and 0 bases at J, with 16 bases between. Germline V gene lookup returns CDR1 SGHVS and CDR2 FQNEAQ. CDR3 length: 17 residues. The CDR3 protein is CASSLDGGTLLSYEQYF. CDR3 coding DNA: TGTGCCAGCAGCTTAGACGGGGGCACCCTCCTCTCCTACGAGCAGTACTTC.

The rearrangement links TRBV5-4 to TRBJ1-1; D uncertain. V was trimmed by 4 bases and J by 1 base, leaving 8 bases between them. CDR3 length equals 13 residues. CDR1 is SGHNT, CDR2 YYREEE, per germline (reference sequence). CDR3 protein: CASSIDGNTEAFF. Here the CDR3 DNA reads TGTGCCAGCAGCATTGACGGGAACACTGAAGCTTTCTTT.

The chain employs TRBV2 and TRBJ2-7, with no clear D. CDR3 size: 11 residues. The germline CDR1 and CDR2 sequences are SNHLY and FYNNEI. Trimming stripped 2 bases from V and 6 bases from J, with 5 bases between. CDR3 residues: CASSEPIEQYF. CDR3 coding DNA: TGTGCCAGCAGTGAACCTATCGAGCAGTACTTC.

The chain recombines TRBV3-1 (or the pseudogene TRBV3-2) with TRBJ2-1; 8 bases fit TRBD2. This CDR3 region has 15 residues. After removal of 0 bases from V and 4 bases from J, the junction contained 2 bases not matched to a gene. CDR1 is LGHDT, CDR2 YNNKEL, per germline (reference sequence). In DNA form, the CDR3 reads TGTGCCAGCAGCCAAGATCGGGGGGGTTACAATGAGCAGTTCTTC. Translated, it gives CASSQDRGGYNEQFF.

The chain recombines TRBV5-4 with TRBJ2-7; 7 bases agree with TRBD1. Germline V gene data show CDR1 as SGHNT and CDR2 as YYREEE (reference sequence). V dropped 5 bases and J dropped 0; count of bases not matched to a gene: 8. This CDR3 contains 15 residues. CDR3 residues: CASRLTGDGSYEQYF. The CDR3 bases are TGTGCCAGCAGATTAACAGGGGACGGCTCCTACGAGCAGTACTTC.

The rearrangement joins TRBV5-1 to TRBJ1-1; 11 nucleotides align to TRBD1. V trimming: 3 bases; J trimming: 5 bases; junction bases outside the gene matches: 6. Germline V gives CDR1 SGHRS, CDR2 YFSETQ. The length of the CDR3 is 15 residues. The CDR3 region is CASSSSGTGGTEAFF. CDR3 bases: TGCGCCAGCAGCTCCTCCGGGACAGGGGGGACTGAAGCTTTCTTT.

This chain connects TRBV12-3 or TRBV12-4 to TRBJ1-1, with 8 bases fitting TRBD1. Germline trimming cut 5 bases from V and 6 bases from J; bases unmatched to any gene: 5. The CDR3 runs 13 residues. DNA of the CDR3: TGTGCCAGCAGTCCCGGGACAGGTCCTGAAGCTTTCTTT. Translation: CASSPGTGPEAFF.

The CDR3 spells CASNEGLSDTGELFF. Here the CDR3 DNA reads TGTGCCAGCAACGAGGGGTTGTCGGACACCGGGGAGCTGTTTTTT. The chain combines TRBV5-6 with TRBJ2-2; D tentatively fits TRBD1 or TRBD2 (5 bases each). V shed 6 bases and J shed 3 bases, with 15 bases lying between them. The CDR3 spans 15 residues. The germline V gene has CDR1 SGHDT and CDR2 YYEEEE.